This is a list of T cell receptor beta chains from one sample in a study of cytomegalovirus exposure and HLA in healthy donors. The data were produced by immunoSEQ multiplex PCR, yet TCRdb's version contains in-frame clones alone and is incomplete. The table has over 110,000 clones, more than 75% seen once. Sequenced input: PBMCs. Every receptor here comes from a female donor in good health and CMV-seronegative. The CDR3 runs from the conserved cysteine through the conserved F or W. D genes are given only for firm matches. The listing skips clone size in some rows; elsewhere it reads once, few, many or a size class.

DNA: TGCAGTGCCCAGAATGGCTACACCTTC; CDR3: CSAQNGYTF; V: TRBV20-1; size: NA; D: NA; J: TRBJ1-2
DNA: TGTGCCAGCAGCTTAGGGGGGAGTATGGGGACTAGGATGGCTGAGCAGTTCTTC; CDR3: CASSLGGSMGTRMAEQFF; V: TRBV7-2; size: NA; D: TRBD2; J: TRBJ2-1
DNA: TGTGCCAGCCTTGGAGGGACAGGGAGAGGCGTAGGCTACACCTTC; CDR3: CASLGGTGRGVGYTF; V: TRBV2; size: NA; D: TRBD1; J: TRBJ1-2
DNA: TGCGCCAGCTACCAGAATACGAACACCGGGGAGCTGTTTTTT; CDR3: CASYQNTNTGELFF; V: TRBV5-1; size: NA; D: NA; J: TRBJ2-2
DNA: TGTGCCAGCAGTTTCATCTCGGTTGGGAGCTCCTACAATGAGCAGTTCTTC; CDR3: CASSFISVGSSYNEQFF; V: TRBV27; size: NA; D: NA; J: TRBJ2-1
DNA: TGTGCTAGTGGTTCCCGACTAGCTGTTGAGCAGTTCTTC; CDR3: CASGSRLAVEQFF; V: TRBV12-5; size: NA; D: TRBD2; J: TRBJ2-1
DNA: TGTGCCAGCAGTGCTCACCCGTGGGACAGGGGCACCTACGAGCAGTACTTC; CDR3: CASSAHPWDRGTYEQYF; V: TRBV2; size: NA; D: TRBD1; J: TRBJ2-7
DNA: TGTGCCAGCAACCGTGGGAGGCGAGATTACTATGGCTACACCTTC; CDR3: CASNRGRRDYYGYTF; V: TRBV5-6; size: NA; D: NA; J: TRBJ1-2
DNA: TGTGCCAGCAGTGAGACAGACTATGGCTACACCTTC; CDR3: CASSETDYGYTF; V: TRBV2; size: NA; D: NA; J: TRBJ1-2
DNA: TGTGCCACCAGCAGAGATGTTGGCGGTGGCTACACCTTC; CDR3: CATSRDVGGGYTF; V: TRBV15; size: NA; D: NA; J: TRBJ1-2
DNA: TGTGCCAGCAGCCAAGGACGCGACAGATCCCTCTACGAGCAGTACTTC; CDR3: CASSQGRDRSLYEQYF; V: TRBV4-2; size: once; D: NA; J: TRBJ2-7
DNA: TGTGCCAGCAGTTACTCGAGTGGGGGGTCGGGTGAAAAACTGTTTTTT; CDR3: CASSYSSGGSGEKLFF; V: TRBV6-6; size: NA; D: NA; J: TRBJ1-4
DNA: TGTGCCAGCAGGGGGGAGCCAGGGGGCTACACTGAAGCTTTCTTT; CDR3: CASRGEPGGYTEAFF; V: TRBV7-2; size: NA; D: TRBD1; J: TRBJ1-1
DNA: TGCGCCAGCAGCCGTCACTCCCGGGACAGGGGATTCAATGAGCAGTTCTTC; CDR3: CASSRHSRDRGFNEQFF; V: TRBV4-1; size: NA; D: TRBD1; J: TRBJ2-1